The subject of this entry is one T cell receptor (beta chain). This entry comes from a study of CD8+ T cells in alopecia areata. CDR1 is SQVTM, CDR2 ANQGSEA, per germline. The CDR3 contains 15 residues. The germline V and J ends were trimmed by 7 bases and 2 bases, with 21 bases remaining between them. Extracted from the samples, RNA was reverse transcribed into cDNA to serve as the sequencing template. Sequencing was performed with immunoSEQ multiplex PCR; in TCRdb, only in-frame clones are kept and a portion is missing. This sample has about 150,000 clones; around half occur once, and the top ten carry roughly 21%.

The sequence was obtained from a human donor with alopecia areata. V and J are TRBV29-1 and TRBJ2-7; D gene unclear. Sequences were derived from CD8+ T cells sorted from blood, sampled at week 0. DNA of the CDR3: TGCAGCGCGACTCGGGCAACTGCTACGACCTACGAGCAGTACTTC. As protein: CSATRATATTYEQYF.